Sequencing of this T cell receptor (beta chain) was carried out in a study of T cells in Graves' hyperthyroidism and ophthalmopathy. This clonotype turned up a few times. The CDR3 loop spans 16 amino acids. Between the trimmed V and J ends, which lost 1 base and 2 bases, there was a span of 14 bases. Per the germline V gene, CDR1 is SEHNR and CDR2 is FQNEAQ (reference sequence). Amplified TCR beta CDR3 regions came from RNA transcripts. RT-PCR in the first round (using the HTBI primer set) targeted the TCR CDR3. From the multiplex PCR reads, TCRdb called clonotypes with MiXCR, one entry per CDR3 protein. The sample has 500,000 to 800,000 distinct CDR3 sequences, over 40% seen once. Reasons for excluding patients were uncontrolled infection, other autoimmune disease, pregnancy or lactation. On the basis of clinical symptoms, serum thyroxine and TRAb, thyroid ultrasound and orbital computed tomography, diagnoses were made.

The chain uses TRBV7-9 and TRBJ2-5; no reliable D call. This sequence originates from an adult man with Graves' disease, either hyperthyroidism or ophthalmopathy (not recorded which). Input material: peripheral blood or thyroid tissue (not recorded which). The CDR3 region has the DNA TGTGCCAGCAGCTTAGGATGGACCGATTATCAAGAGACCCAGTACTTC. Protein product: CASSLGWTDYQETQYF.